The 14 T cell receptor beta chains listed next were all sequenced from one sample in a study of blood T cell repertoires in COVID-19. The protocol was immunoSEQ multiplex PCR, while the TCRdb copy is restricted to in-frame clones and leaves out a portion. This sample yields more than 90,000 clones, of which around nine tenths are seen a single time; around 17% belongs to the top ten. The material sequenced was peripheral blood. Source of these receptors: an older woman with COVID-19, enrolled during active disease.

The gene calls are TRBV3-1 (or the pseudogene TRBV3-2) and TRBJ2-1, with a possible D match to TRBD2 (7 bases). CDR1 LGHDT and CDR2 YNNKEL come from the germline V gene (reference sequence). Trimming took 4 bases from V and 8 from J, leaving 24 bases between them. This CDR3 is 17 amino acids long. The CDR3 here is CASSPLAGGLFSDEQFF. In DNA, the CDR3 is TGTGCCAGCAGCCCATTGGCCGGGGGGCTTTTTAGTGATGAGCAGTTCTTC.

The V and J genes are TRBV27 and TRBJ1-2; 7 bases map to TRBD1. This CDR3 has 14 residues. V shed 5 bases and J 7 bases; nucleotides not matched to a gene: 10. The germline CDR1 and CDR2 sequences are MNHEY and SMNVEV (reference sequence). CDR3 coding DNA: TGTGCCAGCAGTCGATCAGGGGGGTTTGCTGGCTACACCTTC. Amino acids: CASSRSGGFAGYTF.

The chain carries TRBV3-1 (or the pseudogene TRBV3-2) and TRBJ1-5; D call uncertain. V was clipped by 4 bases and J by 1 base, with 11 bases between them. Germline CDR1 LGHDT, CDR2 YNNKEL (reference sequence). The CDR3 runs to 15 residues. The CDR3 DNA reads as TGTGCCAGCAGCCTCCCAGGCCCCAGCAATCAGCCCCAGCATTTT. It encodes CASSLPGPSNQPQHF.

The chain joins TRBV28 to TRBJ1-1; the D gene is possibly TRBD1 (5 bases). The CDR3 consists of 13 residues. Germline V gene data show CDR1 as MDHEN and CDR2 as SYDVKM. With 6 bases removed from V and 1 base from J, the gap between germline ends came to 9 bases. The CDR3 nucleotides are TGTGCCAGCAGCCGGGGGGGGAACACTGAAGCTTTCTTT. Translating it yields CASSRGGNTEAFF.

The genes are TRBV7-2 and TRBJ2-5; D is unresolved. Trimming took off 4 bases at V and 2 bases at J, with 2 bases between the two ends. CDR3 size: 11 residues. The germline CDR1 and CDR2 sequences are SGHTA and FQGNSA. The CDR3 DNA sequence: TGTGCCAGCAGCTCGCAAGAGACCCAGTACTTC. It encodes CASSSQETQYF.

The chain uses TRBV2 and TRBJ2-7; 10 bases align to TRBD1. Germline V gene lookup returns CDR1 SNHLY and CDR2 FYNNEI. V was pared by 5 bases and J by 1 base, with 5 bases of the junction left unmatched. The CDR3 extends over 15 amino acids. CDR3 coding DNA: TGTGCCAGCAGTCGACCGGGACAGGGGTCCTACGAGCAGTACTTC. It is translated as CASSRPGQGSYEQYF.

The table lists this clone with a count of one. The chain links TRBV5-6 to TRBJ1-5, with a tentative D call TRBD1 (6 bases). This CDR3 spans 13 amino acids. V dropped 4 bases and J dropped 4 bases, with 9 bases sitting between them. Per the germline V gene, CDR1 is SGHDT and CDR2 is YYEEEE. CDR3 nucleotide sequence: TGTGCCAGCAGCCGGGACATTAATCAGCCCCAGCATTTT. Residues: CASSRDINQPQHF.

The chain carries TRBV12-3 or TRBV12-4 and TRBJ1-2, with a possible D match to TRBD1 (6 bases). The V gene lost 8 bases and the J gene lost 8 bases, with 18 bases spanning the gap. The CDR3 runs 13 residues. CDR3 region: CASAQSSQGGYTF. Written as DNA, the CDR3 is TGTGCCAGCGCGCAGAGCTCGCAGGGGGGCTACACCTTC.

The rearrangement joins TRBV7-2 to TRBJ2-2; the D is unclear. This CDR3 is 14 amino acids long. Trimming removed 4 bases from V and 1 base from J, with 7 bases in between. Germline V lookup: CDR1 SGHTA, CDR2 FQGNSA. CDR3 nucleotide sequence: TGTGCCAGCAGCTCACAAGTGAACACCGGGGAGCTGTTTTTT. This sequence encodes CASSSQVNTGELFF. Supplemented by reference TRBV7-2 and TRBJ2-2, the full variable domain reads GAGVSQSPSNKVTEKGKDVELRCDPISGHTALYWYRQSLGQGLEFLIYFQGNSAPDKSGLPSDRFSAERTGGSVSTLTIQRTQQEDSAVYLCASSSQVNTGELFFGEGSRLTVL.

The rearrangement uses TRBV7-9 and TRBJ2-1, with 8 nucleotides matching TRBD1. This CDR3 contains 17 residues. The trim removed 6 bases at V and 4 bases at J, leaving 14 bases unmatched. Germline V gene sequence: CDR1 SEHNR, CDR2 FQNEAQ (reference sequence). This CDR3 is CASSSVGTGRKYNEQFF. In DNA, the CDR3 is TGTGCCAGCAGTTCGGTCGGGACAGGTAGGAAGTACAATGAGCAGTTCTTC.

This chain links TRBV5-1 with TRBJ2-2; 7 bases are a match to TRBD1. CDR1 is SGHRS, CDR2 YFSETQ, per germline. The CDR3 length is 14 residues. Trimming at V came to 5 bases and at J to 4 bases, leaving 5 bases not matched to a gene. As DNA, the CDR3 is TGCGCCAGCAGTCGACAGGGTATCACCGGGGAGCTGTTTTTT. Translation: CASSRQGITGELFF.

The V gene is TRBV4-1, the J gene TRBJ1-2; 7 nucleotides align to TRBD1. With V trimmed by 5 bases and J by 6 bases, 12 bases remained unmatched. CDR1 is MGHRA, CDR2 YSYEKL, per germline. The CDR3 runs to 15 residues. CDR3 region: CASSRLGGVEDGYTF. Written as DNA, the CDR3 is TGCGCCAGCAGCAGATTAGGGGGCGTAGAGGATGGCTACACCTTC.

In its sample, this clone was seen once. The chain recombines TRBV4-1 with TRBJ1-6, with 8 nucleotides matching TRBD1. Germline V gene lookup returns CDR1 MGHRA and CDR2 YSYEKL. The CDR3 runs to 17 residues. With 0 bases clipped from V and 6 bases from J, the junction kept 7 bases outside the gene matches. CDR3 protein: CASSQDPTGVGNSPLHF. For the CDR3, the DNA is TGCGCCAGCAGCCAAGATCCGACAGGGGTTGGTAATTCACCCCTCCACTTT.

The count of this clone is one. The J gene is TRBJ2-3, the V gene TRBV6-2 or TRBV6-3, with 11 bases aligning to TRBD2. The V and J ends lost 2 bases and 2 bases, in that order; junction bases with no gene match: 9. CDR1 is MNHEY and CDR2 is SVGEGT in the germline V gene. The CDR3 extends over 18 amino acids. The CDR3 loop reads CASSYKRGLAVFTDTQYF. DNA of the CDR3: TGTGCCAGCAGTTACAAAAGGGGACTAGCGGTTTTCACAGATACGCAGTATTTT.